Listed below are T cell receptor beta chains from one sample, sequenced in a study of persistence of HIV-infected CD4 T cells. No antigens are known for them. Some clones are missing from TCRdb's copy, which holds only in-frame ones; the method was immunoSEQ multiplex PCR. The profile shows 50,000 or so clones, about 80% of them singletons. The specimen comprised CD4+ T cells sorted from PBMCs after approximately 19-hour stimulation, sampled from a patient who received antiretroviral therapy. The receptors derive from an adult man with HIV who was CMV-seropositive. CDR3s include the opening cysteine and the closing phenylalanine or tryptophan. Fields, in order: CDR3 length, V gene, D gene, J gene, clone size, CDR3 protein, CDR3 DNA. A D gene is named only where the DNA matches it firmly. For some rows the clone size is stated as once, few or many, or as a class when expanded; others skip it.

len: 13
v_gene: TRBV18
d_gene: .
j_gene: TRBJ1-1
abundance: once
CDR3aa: CASSPDLNTEAFF
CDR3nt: TGTGCCAGCTCACCCGACCTGAACACTGAAGCTTTCTTT

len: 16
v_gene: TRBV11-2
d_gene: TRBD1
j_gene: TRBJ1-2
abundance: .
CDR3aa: CASSVTGDRSNYGYTF
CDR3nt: TGTGCCAGCAGCGTAACCGGGGACAGATCTAACTATGGCTACACCTTC

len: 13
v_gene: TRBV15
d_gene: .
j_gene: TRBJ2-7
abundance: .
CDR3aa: CATSVEQGYEQYF
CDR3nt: TGTGCCACCAGCGTGGAGCAGGGCTACGAGCAGTACTTC

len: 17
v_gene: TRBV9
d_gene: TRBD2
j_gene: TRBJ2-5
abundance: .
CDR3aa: CASSVVPAGGPRETQYF
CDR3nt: TGTGCCAGCAGCGTAGTACCAGCGGGAGGGCCGCGGGAGACCCAGTACTTC

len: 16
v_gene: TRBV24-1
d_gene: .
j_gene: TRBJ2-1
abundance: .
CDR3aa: CATSDTRSGQVNEQFF
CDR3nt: TGTGCCACCAGTGATACCAGAAGCGGGCAGGTTAACGAGCAGTTCTTC

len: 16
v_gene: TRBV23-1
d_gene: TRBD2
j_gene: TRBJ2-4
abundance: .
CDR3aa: CASSRYLAGSKNIQYF
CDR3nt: TGCGCCAGCAGCCGCTACCTAGCGGGGAGCAAAAACATTCAGTACTTC

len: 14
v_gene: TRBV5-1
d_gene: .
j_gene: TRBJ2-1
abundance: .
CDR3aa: CASSPDASYNEQFF
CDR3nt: TGCGCCAGCAGCCCTGATGCCTCCTACAATGAGCAGTTCTTC

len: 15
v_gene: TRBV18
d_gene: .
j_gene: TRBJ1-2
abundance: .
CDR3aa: CASSPHGGGGYGYTF
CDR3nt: TGTGCCAGCTCACCCCACGGGGGAGGAGGCTATGGCTACACCTTC

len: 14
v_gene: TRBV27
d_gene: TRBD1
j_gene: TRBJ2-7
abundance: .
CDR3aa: CASSLLGQGYEQYF
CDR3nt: TGTGCCAGCAGTTTGTTAGGACAGGGCTACGAGCAGTACTTC

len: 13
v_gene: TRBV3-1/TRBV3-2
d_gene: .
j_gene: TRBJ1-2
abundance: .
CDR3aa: CASSQEGSYGYTF
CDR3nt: TGTGCCAGCAGCCAAGAGGGCAGCTATGGCTACACCTTC

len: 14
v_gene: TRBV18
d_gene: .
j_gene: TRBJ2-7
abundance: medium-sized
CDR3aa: CASSPSGSSYEQYF
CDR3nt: TGTGCCAGCTCACCATCAGGTTCCTCCTACGAGCAGTACTTC

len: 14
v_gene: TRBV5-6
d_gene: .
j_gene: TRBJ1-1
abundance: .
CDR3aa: CASMSWGPATEAFF
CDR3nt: TGTGCCAGCATGTCCTGGGGGCCGGCTACAGAAGCTTTCTTT

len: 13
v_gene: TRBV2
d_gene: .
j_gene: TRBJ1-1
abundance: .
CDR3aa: CASKGLKNTEAFF
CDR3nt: TGTGCCAGCAAGGGACTGAAGAACACTGAAGCTTTCTTT

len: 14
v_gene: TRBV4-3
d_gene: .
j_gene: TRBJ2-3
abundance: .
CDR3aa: CASSQESSTDTQYF
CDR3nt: TGCGCCAGCAGCCAAGAGTCATCTACAGATACGCAGTATTTT

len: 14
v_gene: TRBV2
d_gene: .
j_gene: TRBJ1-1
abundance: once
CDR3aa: CASSALASNTEAFF
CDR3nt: TGTGCCAGCAGTGCGCTGGCCTCGAACACTGAAGCTTTCTTT

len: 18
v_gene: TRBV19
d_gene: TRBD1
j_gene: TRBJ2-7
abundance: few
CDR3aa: CASSPMSAGGPIKYEQYF
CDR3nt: TGTGCCAGTAGTCCAATGAGTGCAGGGGGCCCAATTAAATACGAGCAGTACTTC

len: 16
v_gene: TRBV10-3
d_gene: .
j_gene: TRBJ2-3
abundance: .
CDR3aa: CAISESGHGSTDTQYF
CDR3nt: TGTGCCATCAGTGAGTCAGGGCACGGAAGCACAGATACGCAGTATTTT

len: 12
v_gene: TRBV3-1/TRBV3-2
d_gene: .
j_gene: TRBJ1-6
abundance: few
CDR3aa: CASSPGTSPLHF
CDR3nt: TGTGCCAGCAGTCCCGGGACCTCACCCCTCCACTTT

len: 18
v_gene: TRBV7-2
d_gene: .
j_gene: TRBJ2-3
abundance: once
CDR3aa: CASSGDLGGAHYTDTQYF
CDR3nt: TGTGCCAGCAGCGGGGACCTCGGGGGTGCACACTACACAGATACGCAGTATTTT

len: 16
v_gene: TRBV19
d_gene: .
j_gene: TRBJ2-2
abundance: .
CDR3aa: CASRRPGRPNTGELFF
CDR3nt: TGTGCCAGTAGGAGACCGGGTAGACCGAACACCGGGGAGCTGTTTTTT

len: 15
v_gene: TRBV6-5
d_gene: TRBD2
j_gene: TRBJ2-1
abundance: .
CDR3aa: CASSSRTSGFNEQFF
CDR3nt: TGTGCCAGCAGTTCCCGGACTAGCGGTTTCAATGAGCAGTTCTTC

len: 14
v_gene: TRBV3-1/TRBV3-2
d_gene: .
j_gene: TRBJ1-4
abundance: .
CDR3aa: CASSQRHRSEKLFF
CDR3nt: TGTGCCAGCAGCCAAAGGCACAGGTCTGAAAAACTGTTTTTT

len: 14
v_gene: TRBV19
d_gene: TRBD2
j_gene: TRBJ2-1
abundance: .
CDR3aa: CATAGTSGSNEQFF
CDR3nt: TGTGCCACCGCGGGGACTAGCGGGAGTAATGAGCAGTTCTTC

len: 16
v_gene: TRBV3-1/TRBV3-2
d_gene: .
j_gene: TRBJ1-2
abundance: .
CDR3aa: CASSQVGGRANYGYTF
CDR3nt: TGTGCCAGCAGCCAAGTGGGAGGGCGAGCTAACTATGGCTACACCTTC

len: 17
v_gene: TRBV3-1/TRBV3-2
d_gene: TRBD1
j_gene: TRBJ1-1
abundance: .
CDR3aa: CASSPLQGAVMVTEAFF
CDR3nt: TGTGCCAGCAGCCCGTTACAGGGGGCGGTGATGGTCACTGAAGCTTTCTTT

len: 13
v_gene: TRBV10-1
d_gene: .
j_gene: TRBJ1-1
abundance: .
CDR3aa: CASSRTLNTEAFF
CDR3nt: TGCGCCAGCAGCCGGACCTTGAACACTGAAGCTTTCTTT

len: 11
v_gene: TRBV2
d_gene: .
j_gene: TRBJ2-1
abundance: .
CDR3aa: CASRNYNEQFF
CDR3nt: TGTGCCAGCAGAAACTACAATGAGCAGTTCTTC

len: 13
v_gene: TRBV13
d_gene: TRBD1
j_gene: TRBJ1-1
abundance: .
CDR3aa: CASRLYRDRRAFF
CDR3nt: TGTGCCAGCAGGCTATACCGGGACAGAAGAGCTTTCTTT

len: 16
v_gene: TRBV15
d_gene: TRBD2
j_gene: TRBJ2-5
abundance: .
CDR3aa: CATSRGTSGRSETQYF
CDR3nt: TGTGCCACCAGCAGGGGGACTAGCGGGAGGTCAGAGACCCAGTACTTC

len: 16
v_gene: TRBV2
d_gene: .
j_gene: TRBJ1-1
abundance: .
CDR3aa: CASSVRQHEFNTEAFF
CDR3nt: TGTGCCAGCAGTGTGCGGCAGCACGAATTCAACACTGAAGCTTTCTTT

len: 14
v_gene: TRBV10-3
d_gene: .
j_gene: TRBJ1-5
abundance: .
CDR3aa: CAISESAANQPQHF
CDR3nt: TGTGCCATCAGTGAGTCGGCAGCCAATCAGCCCCAGCATTTT

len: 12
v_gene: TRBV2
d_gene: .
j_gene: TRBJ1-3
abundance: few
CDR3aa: CASSGSRDTIYF
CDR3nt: TGTGCCAGCAGTGGAAGTAGGGACACCATATATTTT

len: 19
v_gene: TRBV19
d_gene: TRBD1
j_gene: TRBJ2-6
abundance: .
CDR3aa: CASSKGVTGANSGANVLTF
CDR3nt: TGTGCCAGTAGTAAAGGGGTGACAGGGGCCAACTCTGGGGCCAACGTCCTGACTTTC

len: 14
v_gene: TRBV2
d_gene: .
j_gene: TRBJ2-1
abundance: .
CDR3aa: CASSGLFLSNEQFF
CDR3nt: TGTGCCAGCAGTGGACTATTTTTAAGCAATGAGCAGTTCTTC

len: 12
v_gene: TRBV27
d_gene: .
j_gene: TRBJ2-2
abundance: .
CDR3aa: CASSFRVGELFF
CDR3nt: TGTGCCAGCAGTTTTCGGGTCGGGGAGCTGTTTTTT

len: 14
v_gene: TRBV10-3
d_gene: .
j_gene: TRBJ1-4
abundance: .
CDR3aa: CATGSGEGLKELFF
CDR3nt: TGTGCCACCGGATCCGGGGAGGGACTGAAGGAACTGTTTTTT

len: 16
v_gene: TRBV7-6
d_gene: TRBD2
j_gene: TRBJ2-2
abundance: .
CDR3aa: CASSVTSGGVPGELFF
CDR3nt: TGTGCCAGCAGCGTAACTAGCGGGGGGGTACCCGGGGAGCTGTTTTTT

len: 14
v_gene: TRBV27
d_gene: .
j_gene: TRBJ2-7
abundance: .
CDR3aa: CASSSPGRLRAQYF
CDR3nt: TGTGCCAGCAGTTCCCCAGGGAGGTTGAGGGCCCAGTACTTC

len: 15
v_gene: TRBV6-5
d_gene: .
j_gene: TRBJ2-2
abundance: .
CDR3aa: CASSYRTANTGELFF
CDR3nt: TGTGCCAGCAGTTATCGGACCGCTAACACCGGGGAGCTGTTTTTT

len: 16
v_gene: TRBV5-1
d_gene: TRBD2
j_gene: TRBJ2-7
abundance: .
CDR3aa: CASSLGAGTSIYEQYF
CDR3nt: TGCGCCAGCAGTTTGGGGGCAGGGACTAGTATCTACGAGCAGTACTTC

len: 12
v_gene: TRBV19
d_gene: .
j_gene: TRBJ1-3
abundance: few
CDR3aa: CASRDRGGTIYF
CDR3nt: TGTGCCAGTAGAGACCGCGGAGGCACCATATATTTT

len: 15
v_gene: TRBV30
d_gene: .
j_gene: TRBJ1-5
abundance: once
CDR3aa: CAWSVDRAGDQPQHF
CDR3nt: TGTGCCTGGAGTGTAGATAGGGCAGGGGATCAGCCCCAGCATTTT

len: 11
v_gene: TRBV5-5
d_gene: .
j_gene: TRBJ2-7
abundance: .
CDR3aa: CASSWGREQYF
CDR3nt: TGTGCCAGCAGCTGGGGACGCGAGCAGTACTTC

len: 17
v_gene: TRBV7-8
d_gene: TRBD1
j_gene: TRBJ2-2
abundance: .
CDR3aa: CASSLARDSLNTGELFF
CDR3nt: TGTGCCAGCAGCTTAGCACGGGACAGCCTTAACACCGGGGAGCTGTTTTTT

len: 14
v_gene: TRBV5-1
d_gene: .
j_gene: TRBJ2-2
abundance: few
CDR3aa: CASSFRVETGELFF
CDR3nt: TGCGCCAGCAGCTTCCGGGTGGAAACCGGGGAGCTGTTTTTT

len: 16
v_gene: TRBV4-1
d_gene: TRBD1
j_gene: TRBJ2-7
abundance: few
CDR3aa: CASSHQIGQGSYEQYF
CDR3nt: TGCGCCAGCAGCCACCAGATAGGACAGGGGTCCTACGAGCAGTACTTC

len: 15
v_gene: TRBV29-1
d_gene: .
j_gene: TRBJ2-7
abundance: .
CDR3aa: CSVEWESEPHYEQYF
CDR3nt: TGCAGCGTTGAATGGGAGTCGGAACCCCACTACGAGCAGTACTTC

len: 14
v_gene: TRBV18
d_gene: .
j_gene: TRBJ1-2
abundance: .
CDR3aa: CASSPTRGGYGYTF
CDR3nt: TGTGCCAGCTCACCCACAAGGGGAGGGTATGGCTACACCTTC

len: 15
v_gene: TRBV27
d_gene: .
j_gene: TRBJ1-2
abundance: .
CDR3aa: CASPSRHTANYGYTF
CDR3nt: TGTGCCAGCCCTTCACGACATACCGCAAACTATGGCTACACCTTC